The 16 T cell receptor beta chains in this list originate from one sample, sequenced in a study of CXCR3-negative and CXCR3-positive naive CD8 T cells. 5' RACE that incorporated UMI labels was used to prepare the TRB cDNA libraries. TCRdb re-called the 5' RACE reads and catalogs CDR3 proteins one per entry, DNA excluded. The table lists about 62,000 distinct CDR3 sequences, with more than 4% in the top ten. The sequencing sample was made of naive CXCR3- CD8+ T cells from blood. The sample's subset: CD45RO-CCR7+CD27+CD95- naive CD8+ T cells lacking CXCR3 (TNR3-). The source is a human donor in good health. Some clones in this sample may be carry-over from other donors' samples.

The J gene is TRBJ2-3, the V gene TRBV12-3 or TRBV12-4. This CDR3 is built from 13 residues. The CDR3 reads CASTMGSTDTQYF.

The V call is TRBV29-1, the J call TRBJ1-3. CDR3 length equals 11 residues. Germline lookup yields CDR1 SQVTM and CDR2 ANQGSEA. CDR3 protein: CSVPDGNTIYF.

J is TRBJ2-3 and V is TRBV12-3 or TRBV12-4; the D gene TCRdb calls, TRBD1, cannot be checked with no DNA. The CDR3 has 11 amino acids. The CDR3 loop is CASRTGDTQYF.

The genes are TRBV12-3 or TRBV12-4 and TRBJ1-1. The CDR3 has 11 amino acids. The CDR3 sequence: CATRMNTEAFF.

The rearrangement uses TRBV7-9 and TRBJ2-7; the TCRdb D gene call, TRBD2, has no DNA to confirm it. The germline CDR1 and CDR2 sequences are SEHNR and FQNEAQ (reference sequence). CDR3 length equals 16 residues. This chain's CDR3 is CASSSTSGGDYYEQYF.

This rearrangement joins TRBV6-2 or TRBV6-3 to TRBJ2-7. The CDR3 is 13 amino acids. CDR1 is MNHEY and CDR2 is SVGEGT in the germline V gene. The CDR3 protein is CASSYNSPYEQYF.

The V call is TRBV29-1, the J call TRBJ2-7; TCRdb selects TRBD1, and the lack of DNA leaves this call unchecked. This CDR3 contains 13 residues. Germline V lookup: CDR1 SQVTM, CDR2 ANQGSEA. The CDR3 loop reads CSVDSGQGNEQYF.

The V call is TRBV12-3 or TRBV12-4, the J call TRBJ1-4; the D call from TCRdb, TRBD1, cannot be confirmed without DNA. This CDR3 comprises 12 residues. The CDR3: CASSHGGEKLFF.

V usage is TRBV6-2 or TRBV6-3 and J usage is TRBJ2-3; the D call of TRBD2 rests on TCRdb alone, since no DNA is present to check it. Germline CDR1 and CDR2: MNHEY and SVGEGT. The CDR3 contains 18 residues. CDR3 loop: CASSFPTSGGHITDTQYF.

The chain is built from TRBV7-2 and TRBJ1-1; TCRdb lists TRBD1, though no DNA is available to test this call. This CDR3 spans 18 amino acids. Germline values: CDR1 SGHTA, CDR2 FQGNSA. This chain's CDR3 is CASSLGPGQSSLGTEAFF.

J is TRBJ1-5 and V is TRBV7-2; TCRdb indicates TRBD1, and absent DNA this call remains unverified. The CDR3 runs 15 residues. Germline CDR1 and CDR2: SGHTA and FQGNSA. The CDR3 is CASSLVGIFNQPQHF.

The chain links TRBV29-1 to TRBJ1-1; TCRdb calls TRBD1, which cannot be checked without DNA. In germline, CDR1 is SQVTM, CDR2 ANQGSEA. The CDR3 has 12 amino acids. The CDR3 sequence: CSVPTDRTEAFF.

The CDR3 reads CASSSWPEAGTYTGELFF. The chain links TRBV6-2 or TRBV6-3 to TRBJ2-2; TCRdb calls TRBD2, which cannot be checked without DNA. Germline V lookup: CDR1 MNHEY, CDR2 SVGEGT. The CDR3 is 18 amino acids.

This rearrangement joins TRBV2 to TRBJ2-3; checking the TCRdb D call of TRBD1 is not possible without DNA. The V gene's germline CDR1 is SNHLY and CDR2 FYNNEI. CDR3 size: 17 residues. The CDR3 loop reads CASSDPLVAESTDTQYF.

V gene TRBV2 combines with J gene TRBJ2-1; the TCRdb call, TRBD1, lacks DNA for checking. CDR3 length equals 14 residues. The germline V gene encodes CDR1 SNHLY and CDR2 FYNNEI. The CDR3 region is CATSRDSSYNEQFF.

The genes are TRBV5-5 and TRBJ2-6; the TCRdb call, TRBD1, lacks DNA for checking. The V gene's germline CDR1 is SGHKS and CDR2 YYEKEE (reference sequence). This CDR3 has 16 amino acids. Here the CDR3 reads CASSPEGHSGANVLTF.